This passage covers 26 T cell receptor beta chains from one sample sequenced in a study of patients and donors after allogeneic stem cell transplantation. TCRdb reanalysed the RT-PCR reads using MiXCR and keeps one entry per CDR3 protein. In the table there are roughly 250,000 distinct CDR3 sequences, 12% to 15% of which are singletons. Sequences were obtained from blood, either unsorted or a sorted T cell fraction (not recorded which). All receptors come from a human donor who was either an allogeneic HSCT recipient or a stem cell or donor lymphocyte infusion donor (not recorded which). It is not recorded whose cells these are; they may come from a transplant donor.

This clonotype was detected many times. This chain connects TRBV5-1 to TRBJ2-5; maybe TRBD2 (7 bases). CDR3 length: 15 amino acids. The V and J ends lost 4 bases and 5 bases respectively, with 18 bases between them. Germline CDR1 and CDR2: SGHRS and YFSETQ. The CDR3 reads CASSPRSGGRETQYF. CDR3 DNA sequence: TGCGCCAGCAGCCCCCGTTCGGGGGGCCGGGAGACCCAGTACTTC.

Details on this clonotype: The CDR3 does not end in the conserved phenylalanine or tryptophan, so this is likely a read error. The chain is built from TRBV19 and TRBJ2-3; 8 nucleotides line up with TRBD2. Trimming at V came to 6 bases and at J to 2 bases, leaving 4 bases not matched to a gene. CDR3 length: 14 amino acids. Germline CDR1 reads LNHDA; CDR2 reads SQIVND (reference sequence). The chain's CDR3 is CASRDSGATDTQYL. The CDR3 DNA follows: TGTGCCAGTAGGGATAGCGGGGCCACAGATACGCAGTATCTT.

This clonotype was seen many times. The rearrangement joins TRBV7-2 to TRBJ1-5; D might be TRBD1 (6 bases). V lost 2 bases to trimming and J lost 7 bases, with 15 bases between them. CDR1 and CDR2 from the germline V gene are SGHTA and FQGNSA. This CDR3 is 15 amino acids long. The CDR3 sequence is CASSLNTGQKQPQHF. CDR3 coding DNA: TGTGCCAGCAGCTTAAACACAGGGCAGAAACAGCCCCAGCATTTT. Complete variable domain (other parts from reference TRBV7-2 and TRBJ1-5): GAGVSQSPSNKVTEKGKDVELRCDPISGHTALYWYRQSLGQGLEFLIYFQGNSAPDKSGLPSDRFSAERTGGSVSTLTIQRTQQEDSAVYLCASSLNTGQKQPQHFGDGTRLSIL.

V gene TRBV7-2 combines with J gene TRBJ2-7; D perhaps matches TRBD1 (6 bases). Germline loops: CDR1 SGHTA, CDR2 FQGNSA. The CDR3 is 15 amino acids. Trimming shortened V by 5 bases and J by 3 bases, and 17 bases separated the two germline ends. In nucleotides, the CDR3 is TGTGCCAGCAGCACACAGGGTCTGTGGAGCTACGAGCAGTACTTC. Amino acids: CASSTQGLWSYEQYF.

The chain uses TRBV11-3 and TRBJ2-1; 8 nucleotides align to TRBD2. Germline-derived CDR1 and CDR2 are SGHNT and YENEEA. CDR3 length: 16 amino acids. The V and J ends lost 1 base and 1 base, in that order; junction bases with no gene match: 3. CDR3 nucleotide sequence: TGTGCCAGCAGCTTAGGTATAGCGGGATCCTACAATGAGCAGTTCTTC. Translation: CASSLGIAGSYNEQFF.

This clonotype was picked up many times. This CDR3 is CAISGSGDQETQYF. The CDR3 DNA reads as TGTGCCATCAGTGGGTCAGGCGACCAAGAGACCCAGTACTTC. V and J are TRBV10-3 and TRBJ2-5; no definite D call. The V and J ends lost 4 bases and 0 bases respectively, with 9 bases between them. The CDR3 runs to 14 residues. Germline loops: CDR1 ENHRY, CDR2 SYGVKD.

This clonotype was detected only a few times. The rearrangement links TRBV4-3 to TRBJ2-3; D is unresolved. Trimming cost V 0 bases and J 12 bases, with 19 bases left between them. Germline assignment: CDR1 LGHNA and CDR2 YSLEER. This CDR3 is built from 15 residues. The CDR3 sequence is CASSQEVGMWAVQYF. The CDR3 bases are TGCGCCAGCAGCCAAGAAGTTGGAATGTGGGCAGTTCAGTATTTT.

This clonotype was detected many times. The V gene is TRBV18, the J gene TRBJ2-1, with 11 bases fitting TRBD2. This CDR3 spans 17 amino acids. Germline CDR1 and CDR2: KGHSH and LQKENI. The V and J ends lost 6 bases and 5 bases, in that order; junction bases with no gene match: 12. The CDR3 is CASSINIGTSGNNEQFF. In nucleotides, the CDR3 is TGTGCCAGCTCCATCAATATCGGGACTAGCGGAAACAATGAGCAGTTCTTC. The full variable domain, completed using reference TRBV18 and TRBJ2-1, is NAGVMQNPRHLVRRRGQEARLRCSPMKGHSHVYWYRQLPEEGLKFMVYLQKENIIDESGMPKERFSAEFPKEGPSILRIQQVVRGDSAAYFCASSINIGTSGNNEQFFGPGTRLTVL.

This clonotype was found a few times. V usage is TRBV29-1 and J usage is TRBJ1-2, with D perhaps TRBD1 (5 bases). This CDR3 region has 14 residues. CDR1 is SQVTM and CDR2 is ANQGSEA in the germline V gene. Trimming removed 2 bases at V and 2 bases at J, with 12 bases between. The CDR3 DNA reads TGCAGCGTTGAAATAGGGCGGGACAACTATGGCTACACCTTC. Its translation is CSVEIGRDNYGYTF.

Only a few counts were recorded for this clonotype. This chain uses TRBV5-1 with TRBJ2-7, with 8 bases fitting TRBD1. Germline loops: CDR1 SGHRS, CDR2 YFSETQ. V lost 0 bases to trimming and J lost 5 bases; unmatched junction nucleotides: 7. This CDR3 has 15 amino acids. The CDR3 coding sequence is TGCGCCAGCAGCTTGGATGGACAGGGAGTGAACGAGCAGTACTTC. It specifies CASSLDGQGVNEQYF.

This clonotype was recorded at least ten times. V usage is TRBV6-1 and J usage is TRBJ2-4; 8 nucleotides match TRBD1. The CDR3 is made up of 16 amino acids. V gave up 4 bases and J gave up 2 bases; unmatched junction bases: 7. CDR1 and CDR2 from the germline V gene are MNHNS and SASEGT. CDR3 in DNA: TGTGCCAGCAGTGCTCTACAGGGGGGAACCAAAAACATTCAGTACTTC. The encoded protein is CASSALQGGTKNIQYF.

This clonotype was observed many times. The chain couples TRBV5-1 to TRBJ1-1; 7 bases align to TRBD1. The V gene's germline CDR1 is SGHRS and CDR2 YFSETQ. The CDR3 runs 14 residues. V lost 1 base and J lost 7; bases outside the gene matches: 7. CDR3 nucleotides: TGCGCCAGCAGCTTGCAGGGGGAGATAGATGAAGCTTTCTTT. Protein product: CASSLQGEIDEAFF. Full variable domain (outside the CDR3, taken from reference TRBV5-1 and TRBJ1-1): KAGVTQTPRYLIKTRGQQVTLSCSPISGHRSVSWYQQTPGQGLQFLFEYFSETQRNKGNFPGRFSGRQFSNSRSEMNVSTLELGDSALYLCASSLQGEIDEAFFGQGTRLTVV.

The V and J genes are TRBV29-1 and TRBJ2-7; 10 nucleotides match TRBD1. This CDR3 has 13 amino acids. The germline V gene has CDR1 SQVTM and CDR2 ANQGSEA. Trimming took 8 bases from V and 6 from J; bases not matched to a gene: 10. CDR3 in DNA: TGCAGCACCCGCGGGACAGGGGCCTCCGAGCAGTACTTC. This codes for CSTRGTGASEQYF.

In its sample, this clonotype ranks as medium-sized. The rearrangement uses TRBV6-5 and TRBJ2-7; D not resolved. Germline CDR1 reads MNHEY; CDR2 reads SVGAGI. CDR3 length equals 15 residues. V was pared by 2 bases and J by 0 bases, with 11 bases between. In nucleotides, the CDR3 is TGTGCCAGCAGTTACACCGGCACGAGCTCCTACGAGCAGTACTTC. Translating gives CASSYTGTSSYEQYF.

This clonotype has a handful of counts. The chain combines TRBV5-6 with TRBJ1-2; D perhaps matches TRBD1 (6 bases). The germline CDR1 and CDR2 sequences are SGHDT and YYEEEE. The CDR3 runs 13 residues. V was pared by 0 bases and J by 6 bases, with 9 bases between. CDR3 nucleotides: TGTGCCAGCAGCTTGGTGGCAGGGGATGGCTACACCTTC. This sequence encodes CASSLVAGDGYTF.

The rearrangement links TRBV6-1 to TRBJ1-6; D call uncertain. This CDR3 contains 14 residues. Trimming took off 3 bases at V and 5 bases at J, with 8 bases between the two ends. Germline V gene lookup returns CDR1 MNHNS and CDR2 SASEGT. CDR3 in amino acids: CASSDQRNNSPLHF. CDR3 coding DNA: TGTGCCAGCAGTGATCAAAGGAATAATTCACCCCTCCACTTT.

The chain recombines TRBV3-1 with TRBJ2-1; D unresolved. V was pared by 4 bases and J by 14 bases, with 12 bases between. Per the germline V gene, CDR1 is LGHDT and CDR2 is YNNKEL (reference sequence). This CDR3 is 11 amino acids long. The CDR3 nucleotides are TGTGCCAGCAGCCGCGAGACACTGAAGTTCTTC. It is translated as CASSRETLKFF.

The chain uses TRBV6-6 and TRBJ1-4, with unresolved D. The CDR3 has 12 amino acids. V lost 2 bases and J 3 bases, leaving 1 base between the germline ends. Germline assignment: CDR1 MNHNY and CDR2 SVGAGI (reference sequence). The CDR3 is CASSYPNEKLFF. The CDR3 nucleotides read TGTGCCAGCAGTTACCCTAATGAAAAACTGTTTTTT.

Only a few counts were recorded for this clonotype. This chain links TRBV5-1 with TRBJ1-1; TRBD1 is a possible D gene (6 bases). The germline CDR1 and CDR2 sequences are SGHRS and YFSETQ. Between the trimmed V and J ends, which lost 0 bases and 0 bases, there was a span of 15 bases. The CDR3 sequence is 17 residues long. In nucleotides, the CDR3 is TGCGCCAGCAGCTTGGGGCAGGGGACCACATTGAACACTGAAGCTTTCTTT. It encodes CASSLGQGTTLNTEAFF.

This chain links TRBV20-1 with TRBJ1-5; TRBD1 matches at 7 bases. The CDR3 runs to 14 residues. Germline V gene data show CDR1 as DFQATT and CDR2 as SNEGSKA (reference sequence). Germline trimming cut 3 bases from V and 1 base from J; bases unmatched to any gene: 3. DNA for the CDR3: TGCAGTGCTAGCCAGGGACAGAGCAATCAGCCCCAGCATTTT. This encodes CSASQGQSNQPQHF.

This clonotype has a count of ten or more. The CDR3 nucleotides read TGTGCCAGCAGCTTAGTAGCGGGAGGGAGTACGCAGTATTTT. Translation gives CASSLVAGGSTQYF. V usage is TRBV7-8 and J usage is TRBJ2-3; 11 bases fit TRBD2. The V and J ends lost 1 base and 8 bases, in that order; junction bases with no gene match: 2. There are 14 residues in the CDR3. CDR1 and CDR2 (germline): SGHVS, FQNEAQ.

This clonotype showed up just a few times. The chain combines TRBV5-1 with TRBJ2-1, with TRBD2 matching over 14 bases. Germline-derived CDR1 and CDR2 are SGHRS and YFSETQ. After removal of 4 bases from V and 8 bases from J, the junction contained 5 bases not matched to a gene. The CDR3 has 15 residues. The CDR3 protein is CASSKGLAGADEQFF. CDR3 DNA: TGCGCCAGCAGCAAGGGACTAGCGGGAGCGGATGAGCAGTTCTTC.

In this sample, this clonotype turned up many times. The chain uses TRBV12-3 or TRBV12-4 and TRBJ2-1; D perhaps matches TRBD2 (6 bases). This CDR3 contains 15 residues. Trimming left V 2 bases short and J 2 bases short, with 10 bases between. Here the CDR3 reads CASSLRGVTYNEQFF. The CDR3 nucleotides read TGTGCCAGCAGTTTACGCGGGGTAACCTACAATGAGCAGTTCTTC.

At least ten counts were recorded for this clonotype. The chain joins TRBV6-1 to TRBJ2-7; maybe TRBD2 (6 bases). The CDR3 runs 14 residues. Germline V lookup: CDR1 MNHNS, CDR2 SASEGT. V was cut by 8 bases and J by 0 bases, with 14 bases left in between. The CDR3 loop reads CASLRDFLSYEQYF. The CDR3 DNA reads TGTGCCAGCCTTCGGGACTTTCTCTCCTACGAGCAGTACTTC.

This clonotype showed up just a few times. The rearrangement uses TRBV10-3 and TRBJ1-2; D possibly corresponds to TRBD1 (6 bases). The ends were cut back, 4 bases at V and 2 bases at J, with 8 bases in the middle. Germline assignment: CDR1 ENHRY and CDR2 SYGVKD. The CDR3 sequence is 13 residues long. Here the CDR3 DNA reads TGTGCCATCAGTGCGGACAGCAACTATGGCTACACCTTC. This sequence encodes CAISADSNYGYTF.

This clonotype was observed a few times. V usage is TRBV12-5 and J usage is TRBJ1-3; 7 bases agree with TRBD1. The J segment lost 0 bases and the V segment lost 0 bases, leaving 8 bases of the junction unmatched. The V gene's germline CDR1 is LGHNT and CDR2 FRNRAP. This CDR3 region has 18 residues. The CDR3 sequence: CASGLVLGGLLSGNTIYF. The CDR3 bases are TGTGCTAGTGGTTTGGTACTAGGGGGCCTCCTCTCTGGAAACACCATATATTTT.